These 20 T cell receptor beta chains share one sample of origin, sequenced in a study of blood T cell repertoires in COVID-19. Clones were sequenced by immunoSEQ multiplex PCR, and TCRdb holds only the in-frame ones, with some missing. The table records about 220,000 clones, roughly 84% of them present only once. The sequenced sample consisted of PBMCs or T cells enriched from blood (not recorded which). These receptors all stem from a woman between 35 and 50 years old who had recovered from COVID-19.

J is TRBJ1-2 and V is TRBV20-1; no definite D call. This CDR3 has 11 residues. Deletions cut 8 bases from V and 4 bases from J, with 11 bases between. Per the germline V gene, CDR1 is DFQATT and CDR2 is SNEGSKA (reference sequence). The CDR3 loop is CSTQTFYGYTF. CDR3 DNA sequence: TGCAGTACCCAAACATTCTATGGCTACACCTTC.

Here the CDR3 DNA reads TGTGCCAGTAGTCTTTACACAGGGGCTTGGTATTTT. This sequence encodes CASSLYTGAWYF. The V and J genes are TRBV19 and TRBJ1-3; 7 bases are shared with TRBD1. V shed 5 bases, J shed 16 bases, and the junction held 11 bases outside the gene matches. Germline V gene sequence: CDR1 LNHDA, CDR2 SQIVND (reference sequence). The CDR3 extends over 12 amino acids.

The CDR3 nucleotides read TGTGCCAGCAGCTTACGAGGGAGTGGGACCGGGGAGCTGTTTTTT. Amino acid sequence: CASSLRGSGTGELFF. V and J are TRBV11-2 and TRBJ2-2; weak D call: TRBD2 (5 bases). CDR1 and CDR2 from the germline V gene are SGHAT and FQNNGV. The CDR3 covers 15 residues. Trimming shortened V by 2 bases and J by 5 bases, and 12 bases separated the two germline ends. Variable domain in full (rest from reference TRBV11-2 and TRBJ2-2): EAGVAQSPRYKIIEKRQSVAFWCNPISGHATLYWYQQILGQGPKLLIQFQNNGVVDDSQLPKDRFSAERLKGVDSTLKIQPAKLEDSAVYLCASSLRGSGTGELFFGEGSRLTVL.

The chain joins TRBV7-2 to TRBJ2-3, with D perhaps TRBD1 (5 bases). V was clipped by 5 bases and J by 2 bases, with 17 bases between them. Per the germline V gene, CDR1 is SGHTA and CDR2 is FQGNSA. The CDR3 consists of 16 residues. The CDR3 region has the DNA TGTGCCAGCAGCCCAGGGATCCGGCTCTACACAGATACGCAGTATTTT. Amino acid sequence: CASSPGIRLYTDTQYF. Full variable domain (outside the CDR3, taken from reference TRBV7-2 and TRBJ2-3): GAGVSQSPSNKVTEKGKDVELRCDPISGHTALYWYRQSLGQGLEFLIYFQGNSAPDKSGLPSDRFSAERTGGSVSTLTIQRTQQEDSAVYLCASSPGIRLYTDTQYFGPGTRLTVL.

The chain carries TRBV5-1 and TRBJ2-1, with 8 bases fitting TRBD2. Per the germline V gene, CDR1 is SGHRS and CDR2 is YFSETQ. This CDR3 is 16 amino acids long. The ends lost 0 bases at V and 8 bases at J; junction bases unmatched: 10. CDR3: CASSLDFMREADEQFF. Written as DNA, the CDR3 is TGCGCCAGCAGCTTGGACTTTATGCGGGAGGCAGATGAGCAGTTCTTC.

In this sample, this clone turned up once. CDR3: CASSQTTDHNSPLHF. CDR3 nucleotide sequence: TGTGCCAGCAGCCAGACTACCGACCATAATTCACCCCTCCACTTT. The chain joins TRBV14 to TRBJ1-6; D remains unclear. The CDR3 has 15 amino acids. Trimming removed 3 bases from V and 5 bases from J, with 11 bases in between. Germline CDR1 reads SGHDN; CDR2 reads FVKESK.

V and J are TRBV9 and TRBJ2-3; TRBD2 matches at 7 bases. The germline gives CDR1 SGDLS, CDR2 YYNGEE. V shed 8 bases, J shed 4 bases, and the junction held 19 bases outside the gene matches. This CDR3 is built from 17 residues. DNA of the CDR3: TGTGCCAGTGAAGCGGGGATAAGGGCAGGTCCCTCAGATACGCAGTATTTT. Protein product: CASEAGIRAGPSDTQYF.

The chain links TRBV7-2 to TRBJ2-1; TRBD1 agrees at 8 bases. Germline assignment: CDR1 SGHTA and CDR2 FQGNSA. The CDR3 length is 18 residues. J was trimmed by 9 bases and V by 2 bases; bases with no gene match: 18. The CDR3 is CASSLSSAGGGSRTEQFF. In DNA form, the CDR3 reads TGTGCCAGCAGCTTAAGTTCCGCAGGGGGCGGTAGTAGGACTGAGCAGTTCTTC.

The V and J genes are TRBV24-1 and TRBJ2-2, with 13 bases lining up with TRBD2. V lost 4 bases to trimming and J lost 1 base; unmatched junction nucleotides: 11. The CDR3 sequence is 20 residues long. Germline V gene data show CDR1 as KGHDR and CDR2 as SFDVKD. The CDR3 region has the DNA TGTGCCACCAGTGAGTTGAGACCGGGACTAGCGGGACTGAACACCGGGGAGCTGTTTTTT. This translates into CATSELRPGLAGLNTGELFF.

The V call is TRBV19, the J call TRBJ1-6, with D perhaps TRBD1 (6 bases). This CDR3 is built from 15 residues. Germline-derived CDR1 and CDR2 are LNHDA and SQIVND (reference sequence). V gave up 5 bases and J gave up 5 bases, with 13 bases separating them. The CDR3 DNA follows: TGTGCCAGTAGTTTGGGGACATCGCATAATTCACCCCTCCACTTT. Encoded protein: CASSLGTSHNSPLHF.

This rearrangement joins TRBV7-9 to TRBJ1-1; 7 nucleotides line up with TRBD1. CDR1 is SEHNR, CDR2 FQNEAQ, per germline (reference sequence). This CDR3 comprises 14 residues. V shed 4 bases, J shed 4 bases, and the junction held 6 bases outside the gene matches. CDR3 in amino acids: CASSSNRGITEAFF. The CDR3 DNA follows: TGTGCCAGCAGCTCAAACAGGGGTATCACTGAAGCTTTCTTT.

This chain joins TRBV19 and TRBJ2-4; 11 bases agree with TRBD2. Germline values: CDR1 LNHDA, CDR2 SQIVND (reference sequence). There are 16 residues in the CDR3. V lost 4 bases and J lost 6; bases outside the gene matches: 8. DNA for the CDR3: TGTGCCAGTAGTACCCTGACTAGCGGGAATAGAAACATTCAGTACTTC. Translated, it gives CASSTLTSGNRNIQYF.

The CDR3 sequence is CASSGGTSGGPLSYEQYF. CDR3 DNA: TGCGCCAGCAGCGGAGGGACTAGCGGAGGACCCCTATCCTACGAGCAGTACTTC. The rearrangement links TRBV5-1 to TRBJ2-7, with 11 bases identical to TRBD2. The CDR3 runs 18 residues. Germline values: CDR1 SGHRS, CDR2 YFSETQ. The J segment lost 1 base and the V segment lost 4 bases, leaving 13 bases of the junction unmatched.

The CDR3 DNA sequence: TGCGCCAGCAGCTTGGATCTAGCGGAATACAATGAGCAGTTCTTC. It yields the protein CASSLDLAEYNEQFF. The V call is TRBV5-1, the J call TRBJ2-1; TRBD2 matches 7 bases. J was trimmed by 4 bases and V by 0 bases; bases with no gene match: 4. The CDR3 covers 15 residues. Germline-derived CDR1 and CDR2 are SGHRS and YFSETQ.

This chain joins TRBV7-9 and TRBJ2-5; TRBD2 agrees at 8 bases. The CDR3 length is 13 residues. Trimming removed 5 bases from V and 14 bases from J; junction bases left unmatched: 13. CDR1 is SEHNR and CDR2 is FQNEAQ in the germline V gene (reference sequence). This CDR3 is CASSRGGGLETYF. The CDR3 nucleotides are TGTGCCAGCAGCCGGGGGGGAGGTCTGGAGACTTACTTC.

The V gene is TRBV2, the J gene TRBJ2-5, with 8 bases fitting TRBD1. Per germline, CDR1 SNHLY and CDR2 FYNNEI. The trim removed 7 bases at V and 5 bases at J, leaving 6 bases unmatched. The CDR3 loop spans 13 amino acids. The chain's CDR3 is CASKGQVRETQYF. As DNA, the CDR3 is TGTGCCAGCAAGGGACAGGTTCGGGAGACCCAGTACTTC. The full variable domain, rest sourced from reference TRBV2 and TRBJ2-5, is EPEVTQTPSHQVTQMGQEVILRCVPISNHLYFYWYRQILGQKVEFLVSFYNNEISEKSEIFDDQFSVERPDGSNFTLKIRSTKLEDSAMYFCASKGQVRETQYFGPGTRLLVL.

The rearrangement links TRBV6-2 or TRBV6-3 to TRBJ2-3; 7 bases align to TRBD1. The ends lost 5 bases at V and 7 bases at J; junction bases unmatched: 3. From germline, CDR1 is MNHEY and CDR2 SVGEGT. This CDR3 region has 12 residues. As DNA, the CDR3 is TGTGCCAGCAGTGACAGGGCGAATACGCAGTATTTT. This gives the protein CASSDRANTQYF.

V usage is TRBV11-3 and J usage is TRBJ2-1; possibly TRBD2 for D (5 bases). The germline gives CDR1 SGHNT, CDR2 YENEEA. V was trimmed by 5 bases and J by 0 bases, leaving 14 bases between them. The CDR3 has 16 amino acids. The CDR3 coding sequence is TGTGCCAGCAGCCCCCGACGGAGGAGCTCCTACAATGAGCAGTTCTTC. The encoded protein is CASSPRRRSSYNEQFF.

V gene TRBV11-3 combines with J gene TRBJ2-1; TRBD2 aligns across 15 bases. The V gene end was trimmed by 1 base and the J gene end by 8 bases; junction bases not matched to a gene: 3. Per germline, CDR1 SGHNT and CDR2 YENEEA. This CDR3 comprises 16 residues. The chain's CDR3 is CASSLGTSGRADEQFF. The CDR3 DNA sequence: TGTGCCAGCAGCTTAGGGACTAGCGGGAGGGCGGATGAGCAGTTCTTC.

The CDR3 nucleotides are TGTGCCAGCAGCCTCCCCCTAGGGGGTGGAACGCAGTATTTT. Protein product: CASSLPLGGGTQYF. The chain links TRBV4-2 to TRBJ2-3; a possible D gene is TRBD1 (6 bases). The CDR3 is 14 residues long. The germline V gene encodes CDR1 LGHNA and CDR2 YNFKEQ. Trimming shortened V by 4 bases and J by 9 bases, and 17 bases separated the two germline ends.